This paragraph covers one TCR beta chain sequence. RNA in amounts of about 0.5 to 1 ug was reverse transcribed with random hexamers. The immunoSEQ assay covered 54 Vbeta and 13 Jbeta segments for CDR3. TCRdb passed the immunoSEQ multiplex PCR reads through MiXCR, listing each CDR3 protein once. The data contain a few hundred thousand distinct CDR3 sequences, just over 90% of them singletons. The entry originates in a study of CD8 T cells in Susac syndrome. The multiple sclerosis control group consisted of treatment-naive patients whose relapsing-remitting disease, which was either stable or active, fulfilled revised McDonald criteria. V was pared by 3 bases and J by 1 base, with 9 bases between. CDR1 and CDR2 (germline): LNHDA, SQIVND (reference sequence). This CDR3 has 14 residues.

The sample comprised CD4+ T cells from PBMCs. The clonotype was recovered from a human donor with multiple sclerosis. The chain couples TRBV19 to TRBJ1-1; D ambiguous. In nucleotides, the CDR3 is TGTGCCAGTAGTATTGCGAGGGAGAACACTGAAGCTTTCTTT. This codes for CASSIARENTEAFF.